Following are 32 T cell receptor delta chains from one sample sequenced in a study of Vδ1+ human thymocytes. Study observations and caveats: Thymic TRG and TRD repertoires appeared highly polyclonal.

RNA was extracted from the cells and then reverse transcribed. Pooled V-gene forward primers with one constant-region reverse primer generated the CDR3 amplicons by multiplex PCR. With CATT, TCRdb re-called clones from the multiplex PCR reads. The table includes about 55,000 delta-chain clones, 15% to 20% detected once. These receptors are not linked to any known antigen. The sequenced material came from Vdelta1+ gamma-delta thymocytes from the thymus. The sample's subset: FACS-sorted CD3+ TCRalphabeta- TCRVdelta1+ TCRVdelta2- thymocytes. The source is a boy under three years old who had congenital heart surgery.

This clone appeared a few times. The chain joins TRDV1 to TRDJ1; 9 nucleotides line up with TRDD3. The CDR3 spans 19 residues. V trimming: 0 bases; J trimming: 11 bases; junction bases outside the gene matches: 22. Germline V gives CDR1 TSWWSYY, CDR2 QGS. The CDR3 DNA reads as TGTGCTCTTGGGGAACTTCTTCCTAAGGTTACCTGGGGGATTCTTGGCCTCATCTTT. It yields the protein CALGELLPKVTWGILGLIF.

This clone was picked up a small number of times. The chain carries TRDV1 and TRDJ1; D possibly corresponds to TRDD3 (5 bases). With 0 bases removed from V and 0 bases from J, the gap between germline ends came to 14 bases. This CDR3 contains 17 residues. Per the germline V gene, CDR1 is TSWWSYY and CDR2 is QGS. CDR3 DNA sequence: TGTGCTCTTGGGGAACTCAGCCACACGGGGGACACCGATAAACTCATCTTT. Residues: CALGELSHTGDTDKLIF.

This chain uses TRDV1 with TRDJ2, with 9 nucleotides matching TRDD3. The trim removed 3 bases at V and 1 base at J, leaving 12 bases unmatched. Germline V gene sequence: CDR1 TSWWSYY, CDR2 QGS. The CDR3 sequence is 19 residues long. The CDR3 DNA reads TGTGCTCTTGGGGAGTTTACTGGGGGACCCTCCCTTTTGACAGCACAACTCTTCTTT. Its translation is CALGEFTGGPSLLTAQLFF.

The sample holds a few counts of this clone. The chain recombines TRDV1 with TRDJ1; 12 nucleotides agree with TRDD3. This CDR3 is 23 amino acids long. Germline V gene lookup returns CDR1 TSWWSYY and CDR2 QGS. The V segment lost 2 bases and the J segment 3 bases; nucleotides outside the gene matches: 25. In DNA, the CDR3 is TGTGCTCTTGGGGAAACCCGTATTCCTTACCGCGAAACTGGGGGATACATTTCCGATAAACTCATCTTT. Its translation is CALGETRIPYRETGGYISDKLIF.

V is TRDV1 and J is TRDJ1; D may correspond to TRDD2 or TRDD3 (6 bases each). This CDR3 is 22 amino acids long. The V gene lost 6 bases and the J gene lost 0 bases, with 35 bases spanning the gap. Per the germline V gene, CDR1 is TSWWSYY and CDR2 is QGS. Written as DNA, the CDR3 is TGTGCTCTTGGAGTCGACCTTCCATCTCATGGGATATTTTGGCCAAACACCGATAAACTCATCTTT. Protein product: CALGVDLPSHGIFWPNTDKLIF.

The chain couples TRDV1 to TRDJ1, with a possible D match to TRDD2 (5 bases). The CDR3 is made up of 18 amino acids. V lost 5 bases and J lost 4, with 26 bases in between. Germline V gene data show CDR1 as TSWWSYY and CDR2 as QGS. DNA for the CDR3: TGTGCTCTTGGGAAACCTTTTCCTGCCGACAACTCCGGCGATAAACTCATCTTT. It encodes CALGKPFPADNSGDKLIF.

This clone was detected only a few times. The rearrangement uses TRDV1 and TRDJ1; 10 bases map to TRDD3. CDR3 size: 19 residues. With 2 bases clipped from V and 1 base from J, the junction kept 13 bases outside the gene matches. In germline, CDR1 is TSWWSYY, CDR2 QGS. CDR3 DNA sequence: TGTGCTCTTGGGGAAGGGAGACGGTACTGGGGGATGAGCACCGATAAACTCATCTTT. Translation: CALGEGRRYWGMSTDKLIF.

Only a few counts were recorded for this clone. V and J are TRDV1 and TRDJ1, with TRDD3 matching over 9 bases. Germline CDR1 TSWWSYY, CDR2 QGS. The ends lost 1 base at V and 0 bases at J; junction bases unmatched: 15. The CDR3 sequence is 20 residues long. The CDR3 DNA sequence: TGTGCTCTTGGGGAACCATCCCTACTGACTGGGGGACAGCACACCGATAAACTCATCTTT. It specifies CALGEPSLLTGGQHTDKLIF.

The chain recombines TRDV1 with TRDJ1; 13 positions agree with TRDD3. V shed 1 base and J 2 bases; nucleotides not matched to a gene: 13. The CDR3 is 20 amino acids. Germline CDR1 reads TSWWSYY; CDR2 reads QGS. The CDR3 loop reads CALGEQPLRLGDTGTDKLIF. CDR3 bases: TGTGCTCTTGGGGAACAACCCCTACGACTGGGGGATACGGGGACCGATAAACTCATCTTT.

This clone has more than one count but fewer than ten. V usage is TRDV1 and J usage is TRDJ1; no clear D gene. This CDR3 has 17 amino acids. V lost 0 bases, J lost 0 bases, and 14 bases lay in between. Germline CDR1 is TSWWSYY and CDR2 is QGS. The CDR3 DNA reads as TGTGCTCTTGGGGAACTGCCCGGGGCCACGTACACCGATAAACTCATCTTT. Protein sequence: CALGELPGATYTDKLIF.

The chain recombines TRDV1 with TRDJ1; 13 nucleotides match TRDD3. The V and J ends lost 1 base and 4 bases, in that order; junction bases with no gene match: 27. There are 24 residues in the CDR3. CDR1 and CDR2 from the germline V gene are TSWWSYY and QGS. CDR3 sequence (DNA): TGTGCTCTTGGGGAACCCCCTAGCGATTGGGGATACTGGGGGATACGAAAGAAGAGCGATAAACTCATCTTT. This gives the protein CALGEPPSDWGYWGIRKKSDKLIF.

With regard to this clone: Other DNA sequences in this sample translate to the same CDR3. The chain couples TRDV2 to TRDJ1; 7 bases match TRDD3. Germline V lookup: CDR1 GEAIGNYY, CDR2 EKD. The CDR3 runs to 17 residues. Trimming cost V 1 base and J 4 bases; bases outside gene matches: 14. CDR3 sequence: CACDTGAGTGVIDKLIF. The CDR3 coding sequence is TGTGCCTGTGACACGGGGGCGGGTACTGGGGTGATCGATAAACTCATCTTT.

This clone has more than one count but fewer than ten. This chain connects TRDV1 to TRDJ1, with TRDD3 matching 10 bases. The CDR3 contains 22 residues. Germline assignment: CDR1 TSWWSYY and CDR2 QGS. After removal of 3 bases from V and 0 bases from J, the junction contained 22 bases not matched to a gene. CDR3 bases: TGTGCTCTTGGGGAGCGTTCCTACCCAATCGGGGGATACGCCGCATACACCGATAAACTCATCTTT. It yields the protein CALGERSYPIGGYAAYTDKLIF.

This sequence joins TRDV1 and TRDJ1, with TRDD3 identical over 8 bases. V shed 0 bases, J shed 0 bases, and the junction held 12 bases outside the gene matches. Germline V gene lookup returns CDR1 TSWWSYY and CDR2 QGS. The CDR3 consists of 19 residues. The CDR3 is CALGELSCGGSRNTDKLIF. CDR3 DNA: TGTGCTCTTGGGGAACTCTCTTGTGGGGGATCCCGTAACACCGATAAACTCATCTTT.

This chain links TRDV1 with TRDJ1; D is perhaps TRDD3 (6 bases). The length of the CDR3 is 20 residues. V lost 0 bases, J lost 1 base, and 24 bases lay in between. Germline V gene lookup returns CDR1 TSWWSYY and CDR2 QGS. The CDR3 DNA reads TGTGCTCTTGGGGAACTCCTGAGTCGCTGGGGATCCGGGGCCACCGATAAACTCATCTTT. Its translation is CALGELLSRWGSGATDKLIF.

This rearrangement joins TRDV1 to TRDJ1, with 7 bases aligning to TRDD3. The junction had 13 bases not matched to a gene; V was cut back by 6 bases and J by 0 bases. This CDR3 is 17 amino acids long. From germline, CDR1 is TSWWSYY and CDR2 QGS. The CDR3 region has the DNA TGTGCTCTTGGAGCTACTGGGGTTCTACTGTACACCGATAAACTCATCTTT. Protein product: CALGATGVLLYTDKLIF.

The rearrangement joins TRDV1 to TRDJ2, with D unclear. This CDR3 contains 12 residues. Trimming removed 0 bases from V and 17 bases from J, with 13 bases in between. Germline CDR1 TSWWSYY, CDR2 QGS. This chain's CDR3 is CALGELQKHLFF. The CDR3 nucleotides read TGTGCTCTTGGGGAACTCCAAAAGCATCTGTTCTTT.

The chain couples TRDV1 to TRDJ1; D might be TRDD3 (8 bases). The ends were cut back, 2 bases at V and 3 bases at J, with 31 bases in the middle. The CDR3 runs to 21 residues. From germline, CDR1 is TSWWSYY and CDR2 QGS. CDR3 DNA: TGTGCTCTTGGGGAATTTTTTCCTACGGCAGGGGGGGATATGTCCTCCGATAAACTCATCTTT. Translated, it gives CALGEFFPTAGGDMSSDKLIF.

V and J are TRDV1 and TRDJ1; 7 bases fit TRDD3. Per the germline V gene, CDR1 is TSWWSYY and CDR2 is QGS. CDR3 length: 16 residues. V dropped 6 bases and J dropped 6; count of bases not matched to a gene: 16. The CDR3 nucleotides read TGTGCTCTTGGACCCACCGGAGGGGATAAGGGTTATAAACTCATCTTT. Amino acids: CALGPTGGDKGYKLIF.

Only a few counts were recorded for this clone. V gene TRDV1 combines with J gene TRDJ1, with 11 bases that match TRDD3. The CDR3 covers 22 residues. CDR1 is TSWWSYY, CDR2 QGS, per germline. V lost 0 bases, J lost 0 bases, and 18 bases stayed unmatched. Written as DNA, the CDR3 is TGTGCTCTTGGGGAACTTGCTGGGGGATACTTAGTCGTCCCTTCGTACACCGATAAACTCATCTTT. This codes for CALGELAGGYLVVPSYTDKLIF.

The V gene is TRDV1, the J gene TRDJ1; 7 nucleotides match TRDD3. With 6 bases clipped from V and 1 base from J, the junction kept 5 bases outside the gene matches. This CDR3 contains 14 residues. CDR1 TSWWSYY and CDR2 QGS come from the germline V gene. CDR3 in DNA: TGTGCTCTTGGAGACGGGGATATCACCGATAAACTCATCTTT. Translated: CALGDGDITDKLIF.

V and J are TRDV1 and TRDJ1, with 12 nucleotides matching TRDD3. The trim removed 3 bases at V and 0 bases at J, leaving 17 bases unmatched. CDR1 TSWWSYY and CDR2 QGS come from the germline V gene. CDR3 length: 21 residues. The CDR3 bases are TGTGCTCTTGGGGATCGGCCCCACTGGGGGATACCACACGCGTACACCGATAAACTCATCTTT. Encoded protein: CALGDRPHWGIPHAYTDKLIF.

The table lists this clone with a few counts. The chain couples TRDV1 to TRDJ1; the match to TRDD3 covers 7 bases. Trimming at V came to 2 bases and at J to 0 bases, leaving 18 bases not matched to a gene. The CDR3 is 20 amino acids. CDR1 and CDR2 (germline): TSWWSYY, QGS. Here the CDR3 reads CALGEEGPRSAGGYTDKLIF. The CDR3 bases are TGTGCTCTTGGGGAAGAAGGGCCTAGATCGGCTGGGGGGTACACCGATAAACTCATCTTT.

This clone has more than one count but fewer than ten. The J gene is TRDJ1, the V gene TRDV1; D gene unclear. This CDR3 is 15 amino acids long. Trimming took off 0 bases at V and 8 bases at J, with 16 bases between the two ends. Germline V gene sequence: CDR1 TSWWSYY, CDR2 QGS. In DNA form, the CDR3 reads TGTGCTCTTGGGGAACTATCGCGCCTGCGGTCAAAACTCATCTTT. Its protein is CALGELSRLRSKLIF.

This clone was seen a handful of times. The chain employs TRDV1 and TRDJ1; D possibly corresponds to TRDD2 (6 bases). The V and J ends lost 7 bases and 0 bases respectively, with 30 bases between them. There are 20 residues in the CDR3. Germline V gene lookup returns CDR1 TSWWSYY and CDR2 QGS. This CDR3 is CALAPPPTVGTGPYTDKLIF. The CDR3 region has the DNA TGTGCTCTTGCCCCCCCTCCTACAGTGGGGACCGGGCCGTACACCGATAAACTCATCTTT.

V usage is TRDV1 and J usage is TRDJ1; 8 bases match TRDD3. Germline V gene data show CDR1 as TSWWSYY and CDR2 as QGS. The J segment lost 2 bases and the V segment lost 5 bases, leaving 10 bases of the junction unmatched. CDR3 length equals 16 residues. The CDR3 loop reads CALGFLLLGGTDKLIF. Here the CDR3 DNA reads TGTGCTCTTGGGTTTCTCTTACTGGGGGGTACCGATAAACTCATCTTT.

The V gene is TRDV1, the J gene TRDJ1; TRDD3 matches 12 bases. Germline CDR1 TSWWSYY, CDR2 QGS. The CDR3 runs to 20 residues. The trim removed 2 bases at V and 0 bases at J, leaving 13 bases unmatched. DNA of the CDR3: TGTGCTCTTGGGGAATTCCCCGACTGGGGGATACTGGGGTACACCGATAAACTCATCTTT. It encodes CALGEFPDWGILGYTDKLIF.

This clone was counted only a few times. The chain carries TRDV1 and TRDJ1; TRDD3 is a possible D gene (6 bases). Trimming stripped 5 bases from V and 6 bases from J, with 25 bases between. The V gene's germline CDR1 is TSWWSYY and CDR2 QGS. This CDR3 region has 17 residues. CDR3 protein: CALGRQIYGWGPNKLIF. CDR3 nucleotide sequence: TGTGCTCTTGGGAGACAGATCTACGGCTGGGGTCCCAATAAACTCATCTTT.

The sample holds a few counts of this clone. The chain joins TRDV1 to TRDJ1, with 7 bases identical to TRDD2. The germline V gene encodes CDR1 TSWWSYY and CDR2 QGS. CDR3 length: 17 amino acids. The V gene end was trimmed by 4 bases and the J gene end by 0 bases; junction bases not matched to a gene: 11. This CDR3 is CALGGIPTPYYTDKLIF. The CDR3 DNA is TGTGCTCTTGGGGGTATTCCTACTCCCTACTACACCGATAAACTCATCTTT.

A few counts support this clone. The chain carries TRDV1 and TRDJ1; possible D gene TRDD3, 6 bases. This CDR3 contains 21 residues. V was pared by 0 bases and J by 0 bases, with 26 bases between. CDR1 TSWWSYY and CDR2 QGS come from the germline V gene. The CDR3 DNA follows: TGTGCTCTTGGGGAACTTCCTCCGGGAGTATATTGGGGGCCGTACACCGATAAACTCATCTTT. Its protein is CALGELPPGVYWGPYTDKLIF.

This chain joins TRDV1 and TRDJ1; 10 bases map to TRDD3. The germline CDR1 and CDR2 sequences are TSWWSYY and QGS. The length of the CDR3 is 19 residues. After removal of 0 bases from V and 0 bases from J, the junction contained 10 bases not matched to a gene. The chain's CDR3 is CALGELLPGTGGYTDKLIF. In DNA, the CDR3 is TGTGCTCTTGGGGAACTACTTCCCGGTACTGGGGGATACACCGATAAACTCATCTTT.

The V and J genes are TRDV1 and TRDJ1, with D possibly being TRDD2 (9 bases). The germline gives CDR1 TSWWSYY, CDR2 QGS. Trimming took 3 bases from V and 0 from J, leaving 35 bases between them. The CDR3 length is 23 residues. The CDR3 loop reads CALGDREPSYVGLGVSHTDKLIF. CDR3 sequence (DNA): TGTGCTCTTGGGGACCGAGAACCTTCCTACGTTGGACTGGGGGTCTCCCACACCGATAAACTCATCTTT.